These T cell receptor beta chains were read from a single sample in a study of T cell responses to AZD1222 COVID-19 vaccine. The protocol was immunoSEQ multiplex PCR, while the TCRdb copy is restricted to in-frame clones and leaves out a portion. The data contain under 130,000 clones, roughly 89% of them singletons. Sequenced here: peripheral blood, sampled 28 days after the second AZD1222 dose. These receptors were collected from an adult who received the AZD1222 COVID-19 vaccine. CDR3s include the opening cysteine and the closing phenylalanine or tryptophan. A D gene is named only where the DNA matches it firmly. Clone size is stated in some rows and not others, as once, few, many or a class when expanded.

-,TRBJ2-7,-,TRBV28,CASSPRGQATYEQYF,TGTGCCAGCAGCCCCCGGGGGCAGGCGACCTACGAGCAGTACTTC
-,TRBJ1-5,-,TRBV3-1/TRBV3-2,CASSQEWGEPQHF,TGTGCCAGCAGCCAAGAGTGGGGAGAGCCCCAGCATTTT
-,TRBJ2-3,-,TRBV19,CASNEGSTSTDTQYF,TGTGCCAGTAACGAGGGGTCAACCAGCACAGATACGCAGTATTTT
-,TRBJ2-3,-,TRBV18,CASSPLPSTDTQYF,TGTGCCAGCTCACCACTCCCTAGCACAGATACGCAGTATTTT
-,TRBJ2-5,-,TRBV9,CASSVDFRQETQYF,TGTGCCAGCAGCGTAGATTTTCGCCAAGAGACCCAGTACTTC
-,TRBJ1-4,-,TRBV5-1,CASSLVGPATNEKLFF,TGCGCCAGCAGCTTGGTAGGCCCCGCAACTAATGAAAAACTGTTTTTT
-,TRBJ2-4,-,TRBV6-4,CASSEGLLGGGNIQYF,TGTGCCAGCAGTGAGGGGTTACTGGGGGGAGGAAACATTCAGTACTTC
-,TRBJ2-7,-,TRBV18,CASSQGHIYEQYF,TGTGCCAGCTCACAGGGACATATCTACGAGCAGTACTTC
-,TRBJ1-4,-,TRBV15,CATSIQYVGGGREKLFF,TGTGCCACCAGCATCCAATACGTTGGAGGGGGGAGGGAAAAACTGTTTTTT
once,TRBJ1-2,TRBD1,TRBV7-2,CASRNSGTGGLGYTF,TGTGCCAGCAGGAACTCCGGGACAGGGGGTCTTGGCTACACCTTC
-,TRBJ1-1,-,TRBV7-9,CASSPYPTFNTEAFF,TGTGCCAGCAGCCCTTACCCTACCTTTAACACTGAAGCTTTCTTT
once,TRBJ1-2,-,TRBV27,CASSFPHGRTNYGYTF,TGTGCCAGCAGTTTCCCACACGGACGGACTAACTATGGCTACACCTTC
once,TRBJ2-2,-,TRBV7-9,CASSLSTGELFF,TGTGCCAGCAGCTTAAGTACCGGGGAGCTGTTTTTT
-,TRBJ1-5,-,TRBV4-3,CASSQDGSQPQHF,TGCGCCAGCAGCCAAGATGGAAGTCAGCCCCAGCATTTT
-,TRBJ1-3,-,TRBV5-4,CASSSTGSYGNTIYF,TGTGCCAGCAGCTCAACAGGGTCGTATGGAAACACCATATATTTT
-,TRBJ2-7,TRBD2,TRBV4-2,CASSQELTGTSDDEQYF,TGTGCCAGCAGCCAAGAACTCACCGGGACTAGCGACGACGAGCAGTACTTC
-,TRBJ2-7,TRBD1,TRBV5-5,CASSFTGEEQYF,TGTGCCAGCAGCTTCACAGGGGAAGAGCAGTACTTC
-,TRBJ1-4,-,TRBV24-1,CATVRGGGEKLFF,TGTGCCACGGTCAGGGGTGGCGGTGAAAAACTGTTTTTT
few,TRBJ1-5,TRBD1,TRBV7-8,CASSPSRGGGQPQHF,TGTGCCAGCAGCCCTTCCAGGGGAGGGGGCCAGCCCCAGCATTTT
-,TRBJ2-1,TRBD2,TRBV27,CASRGLAGDEQFF,TGTGCCAGCAGGGGACTAGCGGGAGATGAGCAGTTCTTC
-,TRBJ1-2,TRBD1,TRBV4-1,CASSPRQGIGGYTF,TGCGCCAGCAGCCCCCGACAGGGCATAGGTGGCTACACCTTC
few,TRBJ2-5,-,TRBV7-2,CASSFDPARQETQYF,TGTGCCAGCAGCTTCGATCCAGCGAGACAAGAGACCCAGTACTTC
-,TRBJ2-7,TRBD1,TRBV7-2,CASSPATGTYEQYF,TGTGCCAGCAGCCCCGCGACAGGGACCTACGAGCAGTACTTC
-,TRBJ1-1,-,TRBV28,CASSLDGQLDEAFF,TGTGCCAGCAGTTTAGATGGACAACTAGACGAAGCTTTCTTT
-,TRBJ2-2,-,TRBV5-4,CASSRGQSRNTGELFF,TGTGCCAGCAGCCGAGGACAGAGTCGGAACACCGGGGAGCTGTTTTTT
-,TRBJ2-1,TRBD2,TRBV7-3,CASSSGLAGGIGPNEQFF,TGTGCCAGCAGCTCGGGACTAGCGGGAGGAATCGGGCCCAATGAGCAGTTCTTC
-,TRBJ2-1,-,TRBV7-3,CASSLTYNEQFF,TGTGCCAGCAGCCTAACCTACAATGAGCAGTTCTTC
-,TRBJ2-3,-,TRBV19,CASSFNRNTDTQYF,TGTGCCAGTAGTTTTAACAGAAACACAGATACGCAGTATTTT
-,TRBJ2-7,-,TRBV6-5,CASSRFEGSYEQYF,TGTGCCAGCAGTCGGTTTGAGGGATCCTACGAGCAGTACTTC
few,TRBJ1-6,-,TRBV18,CASSRTSDSYNSPLHF,TGTGCCAGCTCACGCACCAGTGACTCCTATAATTCACCCCTCCACTTT
-,TRBJ2-7,-,TRBV5-4,CASSLGLYYEQYF,TGTGCCAGCAGCCTGGGACTCTACTACGAGCAGTACTTC
-,TRBJ2-2,-,TRBV3-1/TRBV3-2,CASSLGSPNTGELFF,TGTGCCAGCAGCCTTGGTAGCCCGAACACCGGGGAGCTGTTTTTT
-,TRBJ1-3,-,TRBV7-8,CASSLATRPVSGNTIYF,TGTGCCAGCAGCTTAGCGACACGGCCCGTCTCTGGAAACACCATATATTTT
-,TRBJ2-2,-,TRBV24-1,CATSDFNTAGELFF,TGTGCCACCAGTGATTTTAATACAGCCGGGGAGCTGTTTTTT
-,TRBJ2-2,-,TRBV5-1,CASSLAGVGTGELFF,TGCGCCAGCAGCTTGGCAGGGGTTGGCACCGGGGAGCTGTTTTTT
-,TRBJ1-1,-,TRBV7-2,CASSHRVAEAFF,TGTGCCAGCAGCCACAGGGTGGCGGAAGCTTTCTTT
-,TRBJ2-7,TRBD2,TRBV28,CASRPGTSGTYEQYF,TGTGCCAGCAGACCCGGGACTAGCGGAACCTACGAGCAGTACTTC
-,TRBJ2-2,-,TRBV7-2,CASSPGGRRGTGELFF,TGTGCCAGCAGCCCAGGGGGGAGGCGGGGCACCGGGGAGCTGTTTTTT
-,TRBJ2-3,-,TRBV13,CASSRGPDTQYF,TGTGCCAGCAGCCGGGGCCCAGATACGCAGTATTTT
-,TRBJ2-3,TRBD2,TRBV27,CASSLMLSTSGGTDTQYF,TGTGCCAGCAGTTTAATGCTATCGACTAGCGGGGGCACAGATACGCAGTATTTT
-,TRBJ2-5,-,TRBV6-5,CASSPKGLGETQYF,TGTGCCAGCAGTCCTAAGGGGTTGGGAGAGACCCAGTACTTC
-,TRBJ2-7,-,TRBV7-8,CASSLALHEQYF,TGTGCCAGCAGCTTAGCGCTCCACGAGCAGTACTTC
-,TRBJ1-6,TRBD1,TRBV7-9,CASSSWDRTESPLHF,TGTGCCAGCAGCAGTTGGGACAGGACGGAATCACCCCTCCACTTT
-,TRBJ1-1,-,TRBV28,CASSFPPEQGTGTEAFF,TGTGCCAGCAGTTTCCCCCCCGAACAGGGCACCGGCACTGAAGCTTTCTTT
-,TRBJ2-7,TRBD2,TRBV2,CASFTGTSGTYEQYF,TGTGCCAGTTTCACCGGGACTAGCGGAACCTACGAGCAGTACTTC
-,TRBJ2-1,-,TRBV3-1/TRBV3-2,CASSQGLGPYNEQFF,TGTGCCAGCAGCCAAGGTTTGGGTCCCTACAATGAGCAGTTCTTC
-,TRBJ2-1,-,TRBV11-1,CASSLGENPYNEQFF,TGTGCCAGCAGCTTAGGAGAGAACCCCTACAATGAGCAGTTCTTC
-,TRBJ2-3,TRBD2,TRBV9,CASGTTRLSTDTQYF,TGTGCCAGCGGGACTACGAGGTTAAGCACAGATACGCAGTATTTT
-,TRBJ2-3,-,TRBV5-4,CASSLGPVDTQYF,TGTGCCAGCAGCTTGGGGCCGGTAGATACGCAGTATTTT
-,TRBJ2-2,TRBD1,TRBV5-1,CASSLTTGVNTGELFF,TGCGCCAGCAGCTTGACGACAGGGGTTAATACCGGGGAGCTGTTTTTT
-,TRBJ1-1,-,TRBV19,CASIGRGQNTEAFF,TGTGCCAGTATTGGACGAGGACAGAACACTGAAGCTTTCTTT
-,TRBJ2-3,-,TRBV7-2,CASSRDSISTDTQYF,TGTGCCAGCAGCCGTGACAGCATCTCCACAGATACGCAGTATTTT